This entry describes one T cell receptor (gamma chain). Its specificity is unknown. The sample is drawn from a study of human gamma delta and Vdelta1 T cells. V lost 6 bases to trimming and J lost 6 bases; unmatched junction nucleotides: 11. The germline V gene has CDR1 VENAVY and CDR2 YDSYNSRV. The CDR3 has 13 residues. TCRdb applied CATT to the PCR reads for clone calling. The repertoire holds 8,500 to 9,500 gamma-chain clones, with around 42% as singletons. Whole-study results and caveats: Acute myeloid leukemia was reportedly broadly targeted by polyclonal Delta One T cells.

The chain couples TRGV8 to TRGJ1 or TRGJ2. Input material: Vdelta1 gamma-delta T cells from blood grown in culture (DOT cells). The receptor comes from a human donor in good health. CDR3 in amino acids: CATWSWGGYKKLF. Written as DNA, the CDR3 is TGTGCCACCTGGTCGTGGGGTGGTTATAAGAAACTCTTT.